One T cell receptor (beta chain) is described in this entry. The antigen remains undetermined. This sample is drawn from a study of cytotoxic CD8 clonotypes in ibrutinib-treated CLL. About the study: The sample average was about 260,000 productive templates and 100,000 or so productive rearrangements.

With sequencing, the targeted depth ranged from 1 in 200,000 to 1 in 1 million T cells. Sequencing used immunoSEQ multiplex PCR; TCRdb keeps in-frame clones, though not all of them. The data hold fewer than 25,000 clones, with roughly 62% observed a single time. Notes on the study in general: Clonality was elevated at ibrutinib response and had returned toward baseline at progression.

V was clipped by 7 bases and J by 0 bases, with 9 bases between them. Germline V gene sequence: CDR1 SQVTM, CDR2 ANQGSEA. The CDR3 sequence is 12 residues long. The rearrangement links TRBV29-1 to TRBJ1-1; D gene uncertain. Sample: PBMCs, taken after 24 months of ibrutinib treatment. The origin of this receptor is a human donor with chronic lymphocytic leukemia. The CDR3 protein is CSASQMNTEAFF. The CDR3 region has the DNA TGCAGCGCATCCCAAATGAACACTGAAGCTTTCTTT.